The clone carrying this T cell receptor beta chain came up many times. Its specificity is not known. Authors of the study amplified TCR beta CDR3 regions from RNA transcripts. HTBI primers were employed in a first-round RT-PCR of the TCR CDR3. TCRdb recomputed calls from the multiplex PCR reads with MiXCR, one row per CDR3 protein. Here the sample spans approximately 220,000 distinct CDR3 sequences, around 17% being singletons. The sample belongs to a study of T cells in Graves' hyperthyroidism and ophthalmopathy. Study-wide findings and caveats: Expanded thyroid clonotypes (above 0.001) were mostly also found in blood.

The length of the CDR3 is 16 residues. The trim removed 6 bases at V and 0 bases at J, leaving 9 bases unmatched. Germline V CDR1 and CDR2: DFQATT, SNEGSKA (reference sequence). This TCR was sampled from a middle-aged man with Graves' hyperthyroidism. The J gene is TRBJ2-7, the V gene TRBV20-1; TRBD1 matches 12 bases. Sequences were obtained from blood. The CDR3 loop reads CSASGTGGQSSYEQYF. CDR3 bases: TGCAGTGCGTCCGGGACAGGGGGCCAGAGCTCCTACGAGCAGTACTTC.